The 12 T cell receptor beta chains in this list originate from one sample, sequenced in a study of T-cell reconstitution after alpha-beta-depleted transplantation in children (dated by TCRdb to the mid-2010s). Library preparation employed PCR. TCRdb names Illumina HiSeq 2500 as the instrument used. TCR libraries were prepared with molecular barcoding, using unique molecular identifiers to normalize TCRbeta repertoire quantification. Starting from the raw public reads, TCRdb applied fastp trimming at Q25, assembled clones with MiXCR and retained in-frame beta chains. Rows with a matching CDR3 protein are joined into one entry that keeps the most common DNA and genes. The sample records 800,000 to 1,000,000 distinct CDR3 sequences, around 30% of which are singletons. The ten biggest clones cover roughly 28% of the sample. The sample's treatment or condition label, in plain terms: allogeneic hematopoietic cell transplantation with graft depleted of TCRalphabeta T cells and CD19 B cells.

The specimen comprised PBMCs, mostly from graft donor cells, sampled 360 days after TCRalphabeta/CD19-depleted stem cell transplant. The source is a boy under two years old who had a stem cell transplant for SCID, so the T cells may come from the graft donor.

V gene TRBV20-1 combines with J gene TRBJ1-1; D is undetermined. CDR1 DFQATT and CDR2 SNEGSKA come from the germline V gene (reference sequence). V was trimmed by 0 bases and J by 6 bases, leaving 17 bases between them. This CDR3 region has 15 residues. In nucleotides, the CDR3 is TGCAGTGCTAGAGATATAGGGCAGACTCTCGCTGAAGCTTTCTTT. Encoded protein: CSARDIGQTLAEAFF.

V and J are TRBV10-3 and TRBJ2-3; a weak D match, TRBD2 (5 bases). Germline V gene sequence: CDR1 ENHRY, CDR2 SYGVKD. V was trimmed by 8 bases and J by 2 bases, leaving 8 bases between them. This CDR3 is 12 amino acids long. The CDR3 DNA is TGTGCCATCGGGCTAGCCACAGATACGCAGTATTTT. Amino acids: CAIGLATDTQYF.

The rearrangement uses TRBV20-1 and TRBJ1-5; no definite D call. Trimming removed 4 bases from V and 9 bases from J, with 13 bases in between. Germline V lookup: CDR1 DFQATT, CDR2 SNEGSKA (reference sequence). The CDR3 totals 12 residues. This CDR3 is CSATGGERPQHF. CDR3 sequence (DNA): TGCAGTGCTACCGGCGGAGAGAGGCCCCAGCATTTT.

This clonotype appeared a few times. The chain recombines TRBV15 with TRBJ2-2; possible D gene TRBD1, 5 bases. The V end lost 1 base, the J end lost 5 bases, and 14 bases lay between the germline ends. The CDR3 is 16 amino acids. Germline lookup yields CDR1 LNHNV and CDR2 YYDKDF (reference sequence). In DNA form, the CDR3 reads TGTGCCACCAGCAGAGCAGGGTTTGACAAGACCGGGGAGCTGTTTTTT. Its translation: CATSRAGFDKTGELFF.

This clonotype was seen repeatedly, ten times or more. The V gene is TRBV7-2, the J gene TRBJ2-3; weak D call: TRBD1 (6 bases). The V gene lost 5 bases and the J gene lost 1 base, with 16 bases spanning the gap. CDR3 length: 16 residues. From germline, CDR1 is SGHTA and CDR2 FQGNSA. The CDR3, as DNA: TGTGCCAGCAGCCCCTCTACAGGGAGAGGCACAGATACGCAGTATTTT. This codes for CASSPSTGRGTDTQYF.

This clonotype was seen a handful of times. The CDR3 region is CASRGREDTQYF. DNA for the CDR3: TGTGCCAGCAGGGGCCGCGAAGATACGCAGTATTTT. The chain combines TRBV25-1 with TRBJ2-3; D gene unclear. The CDR3 totals 12 residues. Trimming took 6 bases from V and 5 from J, leaving 9 bases between them. CDR1 MGHDK and CDR2 SYGVNS come from the germline V gene.

V and J are TRBV5-1 and TRBJ2-7, with 7 bases aligning to TRBD1. CDR1 and CDR2 from the germline V gene are SGHRS and YFSETQ. The junction had 7 bases not matched to a gene; V was cut back by 4 bases and J by 3 bases. CDR3 length: 14 amino acids. The CDR3: CASSGDRVVYEQYF. DNA of the CDR3: TGCGCCAGCAGCGGTGACAGGGTGGTCTACGAGCAGTACTTC.

This clonotype was counted between two and nine times. The chain employs TRBV12-3 or TRBV12-4 and TRBJ2-7; D tentatively fits TRBD1 or TRBD2 (5 bases each). The CDR3 is 15 amino acids. V was clipped by 6 bases and J by 4 bases, with 19 bases between them. The CDR3 here is CASSLDGTSGYEQYF. The CDR3, as DNA: TGTGCCAGCAGCCTTGACGGGACGTCTGGGTACGAGCAGTACTTC.

The chain is built from TRBV4-2 and TRBJ1-2; D unresolved. Trimming left V 3 bases short and J 1 base short, with 12 bases between. The V gene's germline CDR1 is LGHNA and CDR2 YNFKEQ. The CDR3 length is 15 residues. CDR3 region: CASSQDGWSNYGYTF. CDR3 bases: TGTGCCAGCAGCCAGGACGGGTGGAGTAACTATGGCTACACCTTC.

CDR3 sequence (DNA): TGCGCCAGCAGCCCGGAACCCAGCACAGATACGCAGTATTTT. It yields the protein CASSPEPSTDTQYF. V and J are TRBV5-1 and TRBJ2-3; D gene unclear. Germline loops: CDR1 SGHRS, CDR2 YFSETQ. This CDR3 spans 14 amino acids. The V end lost 4 bases, the J end lost 0 bases, and 9 bases lay between the germline ends.

This clonotype was observed a few times. This chain joins TRBV20-1 and TRBJ2-7; D is perhaps TRBD1 or TRBD2 (5 bases each). Germline V gene sequence: CDR1 DFQATT, CDR2 SNEGSKA (reference sequence). This CDR3 region has 13 residues. Trimming removed 0 bases at V and 5 bases at J, with 11 bases between. The CDR3 bases are TGCAGTGCTAGAGATGGGACGGTAGACGAGCAGTACTTC. Translation: CSARDGTVDEQYF.

There are a few counts of this clonotype. The chain combines TRBV4-1 with TRBJ1-2, with D maybe TRBD1 (5 bases). Germline V lookup: CDR1 MGHRA, CDR2 YSYEKL. V gave up 0 bases and J gave up 4 bases, with 9 bases separating them. The CDR3 totals 14 residues. The CDR3 DNA is TGCGCCAGCAGCCAAGATAGAGGGGCCTATGGCTACACCTTC. Amino acids: CASSQDRGAYGYTF.